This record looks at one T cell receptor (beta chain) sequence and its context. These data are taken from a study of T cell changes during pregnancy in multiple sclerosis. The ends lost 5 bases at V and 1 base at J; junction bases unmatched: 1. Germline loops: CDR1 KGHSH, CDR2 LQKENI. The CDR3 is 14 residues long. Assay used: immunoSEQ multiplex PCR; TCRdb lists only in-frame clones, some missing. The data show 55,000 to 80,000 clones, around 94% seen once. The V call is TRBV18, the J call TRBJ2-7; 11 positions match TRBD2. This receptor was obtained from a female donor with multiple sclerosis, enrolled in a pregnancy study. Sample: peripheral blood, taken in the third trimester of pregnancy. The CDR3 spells CASSTSGGSYEQYF. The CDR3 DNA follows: TGTGCCAGCTCAACTAGCGGGGGATCCTACGAGCAGTACTTC.